The 32 T cell receptor beta chains reported below all come from one sample, sequenced in a study of CD4+ T cells in melanoma (dated by TCRdb to the early 2020s). The library was obtained by the immunoSEQ multiplex PCR assay. TCRdb obtained this table from immuneACCESS and retained in-frame rearrangements with V and J assigned. These tables miss some clones; where compared with another copy, unresolved V genes account for less than half of the shortfall, and the remainder is unexplained. Recorded for this sample are a few thousand clones; 55% to 85% of them occurred a single time. 9.5% to 12% of the sample is held by the ten biggest clonotypes. Sequencing was done on a sample of tumor tissue. All receptors derive from a human donor with melanoma.

This clone was counted only a few times. The rearrangement uses TRBV29-1 and TRBJ2-2; 10 bases match TRBD2. Trimming cost V 0 bases and J 7 bases; bases outside gene matches: 11. Germline CDR1 and CDR2: SQVTM and ANQGSEA. The CDR3 consists of 17 residues. The CDR3 region has the DNA TGCAGCGTTGAAGAAACAAGCGGGAGGGCCTTTGGCGGGGAGCTGTTTTTT. It codes for CSVEETSGRAFGGELFF.

The chain joins TRBV19 to TRBJ2-2; D gene uncertain. Trimming left V 2 bases short and J 6 bases short, with 4 bases between. Germline assignment: CDR1 LNHDA and CDR2 SQIVND (reference sequence). The CDR3 contains 12 residues. The CDR3: CASSIFSGELFF. The DNA for the CDR3 is TGTGCCAGTAGTATATTTTCCGGGGAGCTGTTTTTT.

The chain recombines TRBV6-6 with TRBJ1-5; D gene unclear. This CDR3 region has 13 residues. The V and J ends lost 7 bases and 2 bases respectively, with 9 bases between them. Germline V gives CDR1 MNHNY, CDR2 SVGAGI (reference sequence). Written as DNA, the CDR3 is TGTGCCAGCACGCTGGGTGGCAATCAGCCCCAGCATTTT. As protein: CASTLGGNQPQHF.

V usage is TRBV4-3 and J usage is TRBJ2-7; the D gene is possibly TRBD2 (5 bases). The CDR3 has 14 amino acids. V lost 0 bases and J lost 3, with 9 bases in between. CDR1 and CDR2 from the germline V gene are LGHNA and YSLEER. In DNA form, the CDR3 reads TGCGCCAGCAGCCAAGAGCGGGTACGCTACGAGCAGTACTTC. This encodes CASSQERVRYEQYF.

Only a few counts were recorded for this clone. This rearrangement joins TRBV6-1 to TRBJ2-1, with D unclear. The CDR3 sequence is 12 residues long. Germline V gene data show CDR1 as MNHNS and CDR2 as SASEGT. The V end was cut by 11 bases, the J end by 2 bases, with 10 bases between. The CDR3 coding sequence is TGTGCCTCTGAAGGGCCCTACAATGAGCAGTTCTTC. It specifies CASEGPYNEQFF.

The CDR3 loop is CASSVGYEQFF. CDR3 nucleotide sequence: TGTGCCAGCAGCGTAGGCTATGAGCAGTTCTTC. The rearrangement uses TRBV9 and TRBJ2-1; D ambiguous. Deletions cut 0 bases from V and 8 bases from J, with 3 bases between. CDR3 length: 11 residues. Germline V gene lookup returns CDR1 SGDLS and CDR2 YYNGEE.

This chain joins TRBV19 and TRBJ2-2, with no clear D. CDR3 length: 15 residues. Germline values: CDR1 LNHDA, CDR2 SQIVND (reference sequence). The V end lost 11 bases, the J end lost 4 bases, and 20 bases lay between the germline ends. CDR3 bases: TGTGCCTCCAAAAGGGTGAGGAAGGGCACCGGGGAGCTGTTTTTT. Translating it yields CASKRVRKGTGELFF. Combining the CDR3 with reference TRBV19 and TRBJ2-2 gives the whole variable domain DGGITQSPKYLFRKEGQNVTLSCEQNLNHDAMYWYRQDPGQGLRLIYYSQIVNDFQKGDIAEGYSVSREKKESFPLTVTSAQKNPTAFYLCASKRVRKGTGELFFGEGSRLTVL.

V usage is TRBV4-3 and J usage is TRBJ2-5; D is undetermined. This CDR3 has 15 amino acids. In germline, CDR1 is LGHNA, CDR2 YSLEER. V lost 1 base and J lost 0, with 9 bases in between. Here the CDR3 DNA reads TGCGCCAGCAGCCAAGTGGTTCGGTACCAAGAGACCCAGTACTTC. This gives the protein CASSQVVRYQETQYF.

The chain uses TRBV30 and TRBJ1-1, with a possible D match to TRBD1 (5 bases). Germline V gene lookup returns CDR1 GTSNPN and CDR2 SVGIG (reference sequence). The CDR3 loop spans 11 amino acids. V gave up 4 bases and J gave up 7 bases, with 10 bases separating them. CDR3 protein: CAWNSGFEAFF. In DNA, the CDR3 is TGTGCCTGGAATTCAGGGTTTGAAGCTTTCTTT.

This clone has more than one count but fewer than ten. This chain joins TRBV5-6 and TRBJ1-5; tentative D call: TRBD1 (6 bases). The germline CDR1 and CDR2 sequences are SGHDT and YYEEEE. V lost 0 bases and J 0 bases, leaving 10 bases between the germline ends. The CDR3 sequence is 16 residues long. In DNA, the CDR3 is TGTGCCAGCAGCTTGGGGGGGCTCGGTAGCAATCAGCCCCAGCATTTT. It is translated as CASSLGGLGSNQPQHF.

V is TRBV9 and J is TRBJ1-5; D gene unclear. Germline V gives CDR1 SGDLS, CDR2 YYNGEE. Deletions cut 0 bases from V and 7 bases from J, with 17 bases between. The CDR3 sequence is 16 residues long. DNA for the CDR3: TGTGCCAGCAGCGTAGGTGGGCAGGCCGGGGAGCAGCCCCAGCATTTT. This gives the protein CASSVGGQAGEQPQHF.

This chain joins TRBV28 and TRBJ2-1; D ambiguous. Germline CDR1 reads MDHEN; CDR2 reads SYDVKM. CDR3 length: 10 amino acids. The V end was cut by 3 bases, the J end by 9 bases, with 3 bases between. The CDR3 bases are TGTGCCAGCAGTTTCAGTGAGCAGTTCTTC. Protein sequence: CASSFSEQFF.

The table lists this clone with a count of one. The rearrangement links TRBV7-2 to TRBJ2-3; D perhaps matches TRBD1 (5 bases). Germline V gene sequence: CDR1 SGHTA, CDR2 FQGNSA. The V gene lost 3 bases and the J gene lost 2 bases, with 12 bases spanning the gap. This CDR3 has 15 residues. This CDR3 is CASSFGAIFTDTQYF. In DNA form, the CDR3 reads TGTGCCAGCAGCTTTGGGGCCATTTTCACAGATACGCAGTATTTT.

This chain uses TRBV9 with TRBJ2-3, with 8 bases matching TRBD2. Germline values: CDR1 SGDLS, CDR2 YYNGEE. After removal of 0 bases from V and 14 bases from J, the junction contained 8 bases not matched to a gene. This CDR3 is built from 13 residues. CDR3 DNA: TGTGCCAGCAGCGTAGACGTCGGGGGGGCCTTGTATTTT. Encoded protein: CASSVDVGGALYF.

As DNA, the CDR3 is TGTGCCAGCAGCCCCGGGCAGCTAGCGGCGGACAATGAGCAGTTCTTC. Translated, it gives CASSPGQLAADNEQFF. V is TRBV4-2 and J is TRBJ2-1, with TRBD2 matching over 7 bases. Trimming cost V 4 bases and J 5 bases; bases outside gene matches: 11. Germline CDR1 is LGHNA and CDR2 is YNFKEQ. This CDR3 is built from 16 residues.

The chain recombines TRBV7-9 with TRBJ2-5; D may be TRBD1 (6 bases). V was cut by 5 bases and J by 4 bases, with 23 bases left in between. CDR3 length: 17 amino acids. Germline-derived CDR1 and CDR2 are SEHNR and FQNEAQ (reference sequence). Here the CDR3 DNA reads TGTGCCAGCAGCCTGACCCTCAGGGGATTTAAACGAGAGACCCAGTACTTC. Its translation is CASSLTLRGFKRETQYF.

This chain joins TRBV6-5 and TRBJ2-3; TRBD1 might be the D (6 bases). The CDR3 has 15 residues. Germline V CDR1 and CDR2: MNHEY, SVGAGI. V gave up 11 bases and J gave up 6 bases, with 24 bases separating them. The CDR3 nucleotides read TGTGCCGCCACCCGCTTGGGGGCTCAGGCGGATACGCAGTATTTT. Its translation is CAATRLGAQADTQYF.

The chain couples TRBV19 to TRBJ2-7; 10 nucleotides agree with TRBD2. The CDR3 is 14 amino acids. Losses at the gene ends were 3 bases for V and 3 bases for J; bases not matched to a gene: 2. The germline V gene has CDR1 LNHDA and CDR2 SQIVND (reference sequence). The CDR3 DNA reads as TGTGCCAGTAGTATCGGACTAGCGGACTACGAGCAGTACTTC. It specifies CASSIGLADYEQYF.

This rearrangement joins TRBV4-3 to TRBJ1-2; maybe TRBD1 (5 bases). The germline CDR1 and CDR2 sequences are LGHNA and YSLEER. The CDR3 spans 13 residues. Trimming shortened V by 4 bases and J by 4 bases, and 10 bases separated the two germline ends. The CDR3, as DNA: TGCGCCAGCAGCCCAGGGATTTCCTATGGCTACACCTTC. Its protein product is CASSPGISYGYTF.

This rearrangement joins TRBV2 to TRBJ2-2, with unresolved D. CDR1 and CDR2 (germline): SNHLY, FYNNEI. Trimming took off 6 bases at V and 7 bases at J, with 9 bases between the two ends. The CDR3 covers 12 residues. The CDR3 spells CASSSTGGELFF. As DNA, the CDR3 is TGTGCCAGCAGCTCCACTGGCGGGGAGCTGTTTTTT.

This clone was seen once. The chain recombines TRBV7-4 with TRBJ1-5; D is unclear. The CDR3 covers 14 residues. Germline loops: CDR1 SGHVT, CDR2 SQSDAQ. Trimming took 2 bases from V and 3 from J, leaving 8 bases between them. Here the CDR3 DNA reads TGTGCCAGCAGCTTACTAGGGAACAATCAGCCCCAGCATTTT. Translation: CASSLLGNNQPQHF.

This chain connects TRBV5-4 to TRBJ2-2; D remains ambiguous. Germline loops: CDR1 SGHNT, CDR2 YYREEE (reference sequence). Trimming stripped 3 bases from V and 2 bases from J, with 17 bases between. The CDR3 contains 17 residues. The CDR3 reads CASSWVGQVRNTGELFF. For the CDR3, the DNA is TGTGCCAGCAGCTGGGTAGGTCAGGTCCGAAACACCGGGGAGCTGTTTTTT. The complete variable domain, with remaining parts taken from reference TRBV5-4 and TRBJ2-2, reads ETGVTQSPTHLIKTRGQQVTLRCSSQSGHNTVSWYQQALGQGPQFIFQYYREEENGRGNFPPRFSGLQFPNYSSELNVNALELDDSALYLCASSWVGQVRNTGELFFGEGSRLTVL.

The chain carries TRBV19 and TRBJ1-6, with D possibly matching TRBD1 (5 bases). The germline V gene has CDR1 LNHDA and CDR2 SQIVND (reference sequence). Deletions cut 3 bases from V and 6 bases from J, with 12 bases between. The CDR3 consists of 15 residues. The CDR3: CASSMQQGANSPLHF. The CDR3 coding sequence is TGTGCCAGTAGTATGCAGCAAGGGGCTAATTCACCCCTCCACTTT.

The V call is TRBV9, the J call TRBJ1-2; D possibly corresponds to TRBD1 (5 bases). Germline V gene lookup returns CDR1 SGDLS and CDR2 YYNGEE. The V end lost 2 bases, the J end lost 2 bases, and 7 bases lay between the germline ends. The CDR3 covers 13 residues. The CDR3 sequence: CASSVTENYGYTF. CDR3 sequence (DNA): TGTGCCAGCAGCGTGACAGAGAACTATGGCTACACCTTC.

A few counts support this clone. The chain couples TRBV6-6 to TRBJ2-3; maybe TRBD2 (5 bases). This CDR3 spans 14 amino acids. Trimming pared 1 base from V and 2 bases from J, leaving 7 bases between. Germline CDR1 is MNHNY and CDR2 is SVGAGI (reference sequence). The CDR3 region is CASSYWEYTDTQYF. The CDR3 bases are TGTGCCAGCAGTTACTGGGAGTACACAGATACGCAGTATTTT.

The gene calls are TRBV9 and TRBJ1-5; no clear D gene. The V end was cut by 0 bases, the J end by 0 bases, with 10 bases between. The CDR3 spans 16 residues. CDR1 and CDR2 from the germline V gene are SGDLS and YYNGEE. The chain's CDR3 is CASSVGSGNSNQPQHF. The DNA of the CDR3 is TGTGCCAGCAGCGTAGGTAGTGGGAATAGCAATCAGCCCCAGCATTTT.

V and J are TRBV7-3 and TRBJ1-1; tentative D call: TRBD1 (5 bases). V shed 5 bases and J shed 1 base, with 11 bases lying between them. Germline V gives CDR1 SGHTA, CDR2 FQGTGA. The CDR3 extends over 14 amino acids. The CDR3 region has the DNA TGTGCCAGCAGCCGGGACCCAAAGAACACTGAAGCTTTCTTT. It specifies CASSRDPKNTEAFF.

This chain uses TRBV4-1 with TRBJ2-7; D might be TRBD1 or TRBD2, each matching 5 bases. In germline, CDR1 is MGHRA, CDR2 YSYEKL. The germline V and J ends were trimmed by 4 bases and 0 bases, with 13 bases remaining between them. This CDR3 has 15 amino acids. CDR3 nucleotide sequence: TGCGCCAGCAGCCTCCTTCGGGACGGCTCCTACGAGCAGTACTTC. Translating it yields CASSLLRDGSYEQYF.

The V call is TRBV4-3, the J call TRBJ2-4, with 8 bases that match TRBD1. The V and J ends lost 8 bases and 5 bases, in that order; junction bases with no gene match: 11. This CDR3 is built from 15 residues. Germline CDR1 LGHNA, CDR2 YSLEER. As DNA, the CDR3 is TGCGCCAGCGGCCCCGGACAGGGCCAAGAAAACATTCAGTACTTC. Encoded protein: CASGPGQGQENIQYF.

This clone has just one count. The rearrangement uses TRBV28 and TRBJ2-7, with 10 nucleotides matching TRBD1. V lost 1 base and J lost 6; bases outside the gene matches: 15. The CDR3 loop spans 18 amino acids. From germline, CDR1 is MDHEN and CDR2 SYDVKM. The CDR3 sequence is CASSLLWLGQGLLGEQYF. As DNA, the CDR3 is TGTGCCAGCAGTTTATTATGGTTGGGACAGGGGCTTCTGGGCGAGCAGTACTTC.

CDR3 amino acids: CASSTRESGNTIYF. The CDR3 DNA reads as TGTGCCAGCAGCACCAGGGAATCTGGAAACACCATATATTTT. The chain uses TRBV21-1 and TRBJ1-3; TRBD1, as called in the table, went unchecked against the DNA. TRBV21-1 is listed as a pseudogene. The CDR3 sequence is 14 residues long.

This chain links TRBV28 with TRBJ2-7; D remains ambiguous. The V and J ends lost 2 bases and 6 bases respectively, with 11 bases between them. This CDR3 region has 13 residues. The germline gives CDR1 MDHEN, CDR2 SYDVKM. CDR3 nucleotide sequence: TGTGCCAGCAGTTTAACAGTGTACCCCGAGCAGTACTTC. This gives the protein CASSLTVYPEQYF.